The clone carrying this TCR beta chain was recorded at least ten times. As yet, its antigen is unknown. V lost 5 bases and J lost 0, with 8 bases in between. The CDR3 sequence is 13 residues long. The V gene's germline CDR1 is SEHNR and CDR2 FQNEAQ (reference sequence). These data come from a study of T-cell reconstitution after alpha-beta-depleted transplantation in children. Unique molecular identifiers were incorporated into the prepared TCRbeta library. MiXCR, run by TCRdb on the PCR reads, gives a single entry per CDR3 protein. The profile shows 130,000 to 150,000 distinct CDR3 sequences, 8% to 10% of them singletons. The study, taken as a whole, reports: The study reportedly traced alpha-beta T cells about two months after transplant to several hundred expanded graft clones.

This receptor was taken from a female patient aged 2 to 10 who had a stem cell transplant for congenital amegakaryocytic thrombocytopenia, so the T cells may come from the graft donor. The input for sequencing was PBMCs, mostly from graft donor cells, taken 180 days after TCRalphabeta/CD19-depleted stem cell transplant. The V call is TRBV7-9, the J call TRBJ2-7; D ambiguous. The CDR3 reads CASSPGISYEQYF. Here the CDR3 DNA reads TGTGCCAGCAGCCCTGGGATCTCCTACGAGCAGTACTTC.